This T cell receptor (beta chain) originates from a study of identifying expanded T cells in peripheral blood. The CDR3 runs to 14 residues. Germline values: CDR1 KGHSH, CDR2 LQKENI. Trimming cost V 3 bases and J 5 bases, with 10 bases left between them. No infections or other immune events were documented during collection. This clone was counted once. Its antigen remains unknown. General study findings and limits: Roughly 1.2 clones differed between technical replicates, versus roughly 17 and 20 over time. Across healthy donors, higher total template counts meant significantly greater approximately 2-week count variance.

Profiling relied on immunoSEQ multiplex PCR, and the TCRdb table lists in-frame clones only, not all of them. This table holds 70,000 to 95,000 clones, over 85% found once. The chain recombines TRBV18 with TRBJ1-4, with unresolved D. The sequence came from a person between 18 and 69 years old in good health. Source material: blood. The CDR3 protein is CASSPLDGNEKLFF. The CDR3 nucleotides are TGTGCCAGCTCACCCTTGGACGGGAATGAAAAACTGTTTTTT.